Each of the 27 T cell receptor beta chains below was sequenced from the same sample in a study of CD8 T cells in ankylosing spondylitis. Their specific antigens are unknown. TCRdb re-called the 5' RACE reads through MiXCR, storing one row per CDR3 protein. The top ten clones hold around 7% of a sample with approximately 550,000 distinct CDR3 sequences, approximately 12% of them seen once. Study conclusions and caveats: One TCR beta motif, made up of under ten highly homologous variants, appeared characteristic of ankylosing spondylitis blood.

The sample consisted of blood, either unsorted or a sorted T cell fraction (not recorded which). These receptors all come from a male donor with ankylosing spondylitis.

This clonotype was counted only a few times. J is TRBJ2-2 and V is TRBV5-1; 10 positions match TRBD2. This CDR3 contains 14 residues. The germline CDR1 and CDR2 sequences are SGHRS and YFSETQ. The trim removed 4 bases at V and 5 bases at J, leaving 2 bases unmatched. The CDR3: CASSLAGETGELFF. The CDR3 DNA sequence: TGCGCCAGCAGCCTAGCGGGAGAAACCGGGGAGCTGTTTTTT.

This clonotype was seen many times. The gene calls are TRBV9 and TRBJ2-3; 8 nucleotides match TRBD2. Per germline, CDR1 SGDLS and CDR2 YYNGEE. This CDR3 region has 15 residues. After removal of 0 bases from V and 3 bases from J, the junction contained 3 bases not matched to a gene. CDR3 amino acids: CASSVGTGGTDTQYF. The CDR3 DNA follows: TGTGCCAGCAGCGTAGGGACGGGAGGGACAGATACGCAGTATTTT.

Ten or more counts support this clonotype. V and J are TRBV28 and TRBJ2-1; tentative D call: TRBD1 (5 bases). Germline CDR1 is MDHEN and CDR2 is SYDVKM. The CDR3 runs 14 residues. The V end was cut by 2 bases, the J end by 5 bases, with 10 bases between. The CDR3 sequence is CASSLAGNHNEQFF. Written as DNA, the CDR3 is TGTGCCAGCAGTTTAGCAGGGAACCACAATGAGCAGTTCTTC.

This clonotype appeared a few times. CDR3 nucleotides: TGTGCCAGCAGCTTGGGCGGCAGGACGAGCTCCTACAATGAGCAGTTCTTC. Translation gives CASSLGGRTSSYNEQFF. This chain links TRBV5-4 with TRBJ2-1; no clear D. Germline V gene sequence: CDR1 SGHNT, CDR2 YYREEE (reference sequence). The CDR3 is 17 amino acids. Trimming took off 0 bases at V and 0 bases at J, with 13 bases between the two ends.

This clonotype came up a few times. This chain uses TRBV7-9 with TRBJ1-5; a weak D match, TRBD1 (6 bases). There are 16 residues in the CDR3. The V gene's germline CDR1 is SEHNR and CDR2 FQNEAQ (reference sequence). V lost 5 bases to trimming and J lost 2 bases, with 16 bases between them. The CDR3 DNA reads TGTGCCAGCAGCCCCCAATCGCACAGGGGCAATCAGCCCCAGCATTTT. Its translation is CASSPQSHRGNQPQHF. Full variable domain (outside the CDR3, taken from reference TRBV7-9 and TRBJ1-5): DTGVSQNPRHKITKRGQNVTFRCDPISEHNRLYWYRQTLGQGPEFLTYFQNEAQLEKSRLLSDRFSAERPKGSFSTLEIQRTEQGDSAMYLCASSPQSHRGNQPQHFGDGTRLSIL.

This clonotype occurred a few times. The chain employs TRBV10-2 and TRBJ2-3; a possible D gene is TRBD2 (6 bases). Germline values: CDR1 WSHSY, CDR2 SAAADI. Trimming cost V 2 bases and J 2 bases, with 8 bases left between them. The CDR3 contains 14 residues. CDR3 amino acids: CASSERTTTDTQYF. DNA for the CDR3: TGCGCCAGCAGTGAGCGGACTACCACAGATACGCAGTATTTT.

This clonotype has just a few counts. The chain has TRBV27 and TRBJ1-3; the D is unclear. V gave up 3 bases and J gave up 0 bases, with 9 bases separating them. The CDR3 runs to 15 residues. Germline CDR1 reads MNHEY; CDR2 reads SMNVEV (reference sequence). CDR3: CASSFSGRSGNTIYF. DNA of the CDR3: TGTGCCAGCAGTTTTTCGGGTCGCTCTGGAAACACCATATATTTT.

The gene calls are TRBV2 and TRBJ2-3, with a tentative D call TRBD1 (5 bases). The CDR3 is 14 amino acids. V was shortened by 2 bases and J by 6 bases, with 12 bases between the two germline ends. Germline V gene lookup returns CDR1 SNHLY and CDR2 FYNNEI. CDR3 loop: CASSETRVGDTQYF. CDR3 DNA: TGTGCCAGCAGTGAAACCAGGGTGGGGGATACGCAGTATTTT.

This clonotype has just a few counts. The V gene is TRBV3-1, the J gene TRBJ1-2, with 8 nucleotides matching TRBD1. V was pared by 1 base and J by 7 bases, with 8 bases of the junction left unmatched. The CDR3 runs to 15 residues. Germline assignment: CDR1 LGHDT and CDR2 YNNKEL (reference sequence). The CDR3 spells CASSQGQGIILGYTF. The CDR3 nucleotides are TGTGCCAGCAGCCAAGGACAGGGGATTATCCTTGGCTACACCTTC.

This clonotype was picked up many times. The chain is built from TRBV20-1 and TRBJ2-5, with D unclear. V was pared by 6 bases and J by 4 bases, with 15 bases between. The CDR3 length is 13 residues. Germline lookup yields CDR1 DFQATT and CDR2 SNEGSKA (reference sequence). The CDR3 region is CSAGLSMGETQYF. CDR3 bases: TGCAGTGCCGGCTTGAGTATGGGAGAGACCCAGTACTTC.

V usage is TRBV6-2 or TRBV6-3 and J usage is TRBJ2-3, with 8 bases aligning to TRBD1. Germline V gene data show CDR1 as MNHEY and CDR2 as SVGEGT. CDR3 length: 16 residues. Germline trimming cut 2 bases from V and 0 bases from J; bases unmatched to any gene: 4. CDR3 amino acids: CASSYGTGTSTDTQYF. DNA for the CDR3: TGTGCCAGCAGTTACGGGACAGGCACTAGCACAGATACGCAGTATTTT.

This clonotype appeared a few times. This chain links TRBV6-4 with TRBJ2-7; weak D call: TRBD2 (5 bases). V was clipped by 4 bases and J by 2 bases, with 12 bases between them. The CDR3 loop spans 14 amino acids. Germline V gene sequence: CDR1 MRHNA, CDR2 SNTAGT. The CDR3 DNA reads as TGTGCCAGCAGTGTCGAGGACTCCCCCTACGAGCAGTACGTC. As protein: CASSVEDSPYEQYV.

The rearrangement joins TRBV3-1 to TRBJ1-3; D is undetermined. V lost 4 bases and J lost 1, with 8 bases in between. Germline V gene data show CDR1 as LGHDT and CDR2 as YNNKEL (reference sequence). The CDR3 is 14 residues long. The CDR3 loop reads CASSPARSGNTIYF. The CDR3 region has the DNA TGTGCCAGCAGCCCCGCACGATCTGGAAACACCATATATTTT.

J is TRBJ1-5 and V is TRBV18; D possibly corresponds to TRBD1 (6 bases). CDR1 and CDR2 (germline): KGHSH, LQKENI. There are 15 residues in the CDR3. The V end was cut by 3 bases, the J end by 5 bases, with 14 bases between. The CDR3: CASSPAGAVDQPQHF. The CDR3 DNA is TGTGCCAGCTCACCCGCAGGGGCGGTCGATCAGCCCCAGCATTTT.

There are a few counts of this clonotype. The rearrangement joins TRBV10-2 to TRBJ2-1, with D perhaps matching TRBD2 (6 bases). The CDR3 spans 14 residues. Germline loops: CDR1 WSHSY, CDR2 SAAADI. With 4 bases removed from V and 8 bases from J, the gap between germline ends came to 15 bases. CDR3 in DNA: TGCGCCAGCAGTGTCCGGGGGAAGGAAGATGAGCAGTTCTTC. Translated, it gives CASSVRGKEDEQFF.

The J gene is TRBJ2-3, the V gene TRBV24-1; D could derive from TRBD1 or TRBD2 (5 bases each). V lost 9 bases to trimming and J lost 2 bases, with 11 bases between them. The CDR3 consists of 13 residues. The germline V gene encodes CDR1 KGHDR and CDR2 SFDVKD. This CDR3 is CATGDGTTDTQYF. DNA of the CDR3: TGTGCCACCGGGGACGGAACCACAGATACGCAGTATTTT.

There are a few counts of this clonotype. The chain uses TRBV20-1 and TRBJ1-1, with D maybe TRBD1 (5 bases). The CDR3 spans 15 residues. V was pared by 6 bases and J by 5 bases, with 22 bases between. Germline V lookup: CDR1 DFQATT, CDR2 SNEGSKA (reference sequence). The CDR3 region is CSAPQGGFRRTEAFF. CDR3 sequence (DNA): TGCAGTGCACCCCAGGGCGGCTTCCGGCGAACTGAAGCTTTCTTT.

This clonotype turned up a few times. The chain combines TRBV7-2 with TRBJ1-4, with D maybe TRBD1 (6 bases). Trimming cost V 5 bases and J 4 bases, with 14 bases left between them. Germline CDR1 and CDR2: SGHTA and FQGNSA. This CDR3 comprises 15 residues. CDR3 sequence reads: CASSTTGTFNEKLFF. The CDR3, as DNA: TGTGCCAGCAGCACCACAGGGACCTTTAATGAAAAACTGTTTTTT.

On this clonotype: One end of the junction does not line up with germline, which may come from a read error. This sequence joins TRBV24-1 and TRBJ2-1; TRBD2 matches 9 bases. CDR1 and CDR2 from the germline V gene are KGHDR and SFDVKD. The CDR3 length is 16 residues. Here the CDR3 reads CAASDLRAGGYNEQFF. The DNA for the CDR3 is TGTGCCGCCAGTGATTTGCGAGCGGGGGGCTACAATGAGCAGTTCTTC.

This clonotype was seen more than once but under ten times. The chain recombines TRBV20-1 with TRBJ1-2, with 9 bases that match TRBD1. CDR3 length equals 16 residues. Germline loops: CDR1 DFQATT, CDR2 SNEGSKA (reference sequence). V lost 8 bases, J lost 4 bases, and 17 bases stayed unmatched. The CDR3 loop reads CSPSRDRDPRIYGYTF. The CDR3 DNA is TGCAGTCCAAGCCGGGACAGGGACCCGCGTATCTATGGCTACACCTTC.

The gene calls are TRBV29-1 and TRBJ1-1, with D unresolved. Germline assignment: CDR1 SQVTM and CDR2 ANQGSEA. The CDR3 extends over 14 amino acids. Trimming took off 5 bases at V and 5 bases at J, with 18 bases between the two ends. The CDR3 reads CSVPGEVASTEAFF. CDR3 nucleotide sequence: TGCAGCGTTCCTGGGGAGGTGGCATCGACTGAAGCTTTCTTT.

The chain links TRBV12-3 or TRBV12-4 to TRBJ2-2; tentatively, D is TRBD1 (5 bases). Trimming left V 6 bases short and J 5 bases short, with 16 bases between. The CDR3 has 15 residues. The CDR3 region has the DNA TGTGCCAGCAGCAACCGACAGCGAGGAACCGGGGAGCTGTTTTTT. Translated, it gives CASSNRQRGTGELFF.

In its sample, this clonotype was seen many times. J is TRBJ1-2 and V is TRBV7-2; TRBD1 agrees at 9 bases. V was clipped by 1 base and J by 3 bases; unmatched bases: 6. The germline gives CDR1 SGHTA, CDR2 FQGNSA. This CDR3 comprises 16 residues. The CDR3 protein is CASSLGGTGRHYGYTF. CDR3 DNA: TGTGCCAGCAGCTTAGGGGGGACAGGGAGGCACTATGGCTACACCTTC.

V and J are TRBV6-1 and TRBJ2-7, with D possibly TRBD1 on 6 matching bases. The CDR3 totals 12 residues. The germline CDR1 and CDR2 sequences are MNHNS and SASEGT. V dropped 5 bases and J dropped 3 bases, with 8 bases sitting between them. Here the CDR3 DNA reads TGTGCCAGCAGTTGGACAGACTACGAGCAGTACTTC. Translating it yields CASSWTDYEQYF.

The CDR3 bases are TGCAGTGCTAGGGGCCATTCCTTGACAGAGATCAACTATGGCTACACCTTC. The encoded protein is CSARGHSLTEINYGYTF. The gene calls are TRBV20-1 and TRBJ1-2; maybe TRBD1 (5 bases). This CDR3 region has 17 residues. The V end lost 3 bases, the J end lost 2 bases, and 22 bases lay between the germline ends. Germline CDR1 and CDR2: DFQATT and SNEGSKA (reference sequence).

J is TRBJ2-5 and V is TRBV7-2; a weak D match, TRBD2 (6 bases). Between the trimmed V and J ends, which lost 1 base and 4 bases, there was a span of 10 bases. Germline V gives CDR1 SGHTA, CDR2 FQGNSA. The CDR3 length is 14 residues. In DNA form, the CDR3 reads TGTGCCAGCAGCTTAGATGGAGGGCTAGAGACCCAGTACTTC. Its translation is CASSLDGGLETQYF. Full variable domain (rest looked up from reference TRBV7-2 and TRBJ2-5): GAGVSQSPSNKVTEKGKDVELRCDPISGHTALYWYRQSLGQGLEFLIYFQGNSAPDKSGLPSDRFSAERTGGSVSTLTIQRTQQEDSAVYLCASSLDGGLETQYFGPGTRLLVL.

The rearrangement links TRBV5-5 to TRBJ1-1; maybe TRBD1 (5 bases). The V end was cut by 2 bases, the J end by 4 bases, with 18 bases between. The CDR3 is made up of 16 amino acids. Germline-derived CDR1 and CDR2 are SGHKS and YYEKEE (reference sequence). CDR3 DNA: TGTGCCAGCAGCTTAGCTGTTCGACAGCTGAGCACTGAAGCTTTCTTT. Translation gives CASSLAVRQLSTEAFF.